This is a list of T cell receptor beta chains from one sample in a study of cytomegalovirus exposure and HLA in healthy donors. Sequencing used immunoSEQ multiplex PCR; TCRdb keeps in-frame clones, though not all of them. The sample lists roughly 110,000 clones; roughly 74% were seen once. The sequenced sample consisted of PBMCs. These receptor sequences come from a man between 40 and 49 years old in good health and CMV-seronegative. Both conserved end residues are part of each CDR3. The D gene is left open where the match is weak. Size tells how often a clone was seen (once, few, many) or the class of an expanded clone, and some rows leave it out.

j_call v_call clone_size d_call cdr3_nt cdr3_aa
TRBJ2-7 TRBV21-1 . . TGTGCCAGCAGCAAAGTCGGAGGGCTTGGGTACGAGCAGTACTTC CASSKVGGLGYEQYF
TRBJ1-4 TRBV5-6 . . TGTGCCAGCAGCTTGGTACAGGGTGGGCTTAATGAAAAACTGTTTTTT CASSLVQGGLNEKLFF
TRBJ1-4 TRBV4-1 . TRBD1 TGCGCCAGCAGCCCCTTAGGGACAGGGGCAACTAATGAAAAACTGTTTTTT CASSPLGTGATNEKLFF
TRBJ2-5 TRBV18 . . TGTGCCAGCTCATCCGGGGGGCCTCACCAGACCCAGTACTTC CASSSGGPHQTQYF
TRBJ2-5 TRBV10-2 . TRBD1 TGCGCCAGCAGACCGGGACAGTGGCAAGAGACCCAGTACTTC CASRPGQWQETQYF
TRBJ2-7 TRBV28 . . TGTGCCAGCAGCCCTACGTACTACGAGCAGTACTTC CASSPTYYEQYF
TRBJ2-7 TRBV5-1 few TRBD2 TGCGCCAGCAGCTCTCACCGCACTAGCGGGGTAGAATCCTACGAGCAGTACTTC CASSSHRTSGVESYEQYF
TRBJ1-1 TRBV9 . . TGTGCCAGCAGCGCACACACTCCAGGTGAAGCTTTCTTT CASSAHTPGEAFF
TRBJ2-6 TRBV19 . . TGTGCCAGTAGTAGAACAGACTCTGGGGCCAACGTCCTGACTTTC CASSRTDSGANVLTF
TRBJ1-1 TRBV6-5 few . TGTGCCAGCAGTTACTCGAGACAGCTTGAAGCTTTCTTT CASSYSRQLEAFF
TRBJ2-2 TRBV4-1 few TRBD2 TGCGCCAGCAGCCATGCGGGGGGGAGGACCGGGGAGCTGTTTTTT CASSHAGGRTGELFF
TRBJ2-1 TRBV5-1 once TRBD1 TGCGCCAGCAGCTCCAGGGGGCAAAATGAGCAGTTCTTC CASSSRGQNEQFF
TRBJ1-1 TRBV19 . . TGTGCCAGTAGTAGACAGTCGAACACTGAAGCTTTCTTT CASSRQSNTEAFF
TRBJ2-5 TRBV7-9 . TRBD1 TGTGCCAGCAACCCGGGACAGGGGGCGCCGGAGACCCAGTACTTC CASNPGQGAPETQYF
TRBJ1-1 TRBV14 . TRBD1 TGTGCCAGCAGCCGACGAGCGACAGGGGGGATGAACACTGAAGCTTTCTTT CASSRRATGGMNTEAFF
TRBJ1-1 TRBV2 . . TGTGCCAGCAGTGAACAGGGAAGCACTGAAGCTTTCTTT CASSEQGSTEAFF
TRBJ1-2 TRBV29-1 once TRBD1 TGCAGCGTTGAATCCCAGAAGGTGACAGGGCCTGGCTACACCTTC CSVESQKVTGPGYTF
TRBJ1-5 TRBV7-9 . . TGTGCCAGCAGCCCCGCCCCCAGCGTTAGCAATCAGCCCCAGCATTTT CASSPAPSVSNQPQHF
TRBJ1-4 TRBV11-3 . . TGTGCCAGCAGCTTAGTGGTCAGGGTTACTAATGAAAAACTGTTTTTT CASSLVVRVTNEKLFF
TRBJ2-7 TRBV11-3 few TRBD2 TGTGCCAGCAGCAACTATACTAGCGGGGGGTCCTACGAGCAGTACTTC CASSNYTSGGSYEQYF
TRBJ1-3 TRBV5-1 . TRBD1 TGCGCCAGCAGCTTAACCCCGGGACAGGGCTCTGGAAACACCATATATTTT CASSLTPGQGSGNTIYF
TRBJ2-1 TRBV5-6 . TRBD2 TGTGCCAGCAGCCCGGGACTAGCGGTTCCTGGGAATGAGCAGTTCTTC CASSPGLAVPGNEQFF
TRBJ2-5 TRBV6-1 . . TGTGCCAGCAGTGAAGATAGGGGACAAGAGACCCAGTACTTC CASSEDRGQETQYF
TRBJ2-7 TRBV9 few . TGTGCCAGCAGCGTAGACGGTTCCTCCTACGAGCAGTACTTC CASSVDGSSYEQYF
TRBJ2-1 TRBV6-4 . . TGTGCCAGCAGTGAGACCTACAGAGACAATGAGCAGTTCTTC CASSETYRDNEQFF
TRBJ2-7 TRBV11-2 few TRBD1 TGTGCCAGCAGCCCGGACAGGAATCCCTCCTACGAGCAGTACTTC CASSPDRNPSYEQYF
TRBJ1-1 TRBV9 . . TGTGCCAGCAGCGTAGTACAGAACACTGAAGCTTTCTTT CASSVVQNTEAFF
TRBJ2-3 TRBV2 . TRBD2 TGTGCCAGCAGTGGTCGTCTAGCGGGGCCTACTAGCACAGATACGCAGTATTTT CASSGRLAGPTSTDTQYF
TRBJ2-1 TRBV7-8 . TRBD2 TGTGCCAGCAGCAACCCCTCAGGGCGGGGGGAGCAGTTCTTC CASSNPSGRGEQFF
TRBJ1-2 TRBV6-4 . . TGTGCCAGCAGTGGATTTGGAGGGACTGGCTACACCTTC CASSGFGGTGYTF
TRBJ1-2 TRBV5-3 . . TGTGCCAGGGCCGACAAACCATATGGCTACACCTTC CARADKPYGYTF
TRBJ1-4 TRBV11-2 . . TGTGCCAGAAGCTTAGGGCGGACAGTTAATGAAAAACTGTTTTTT CARSLGRTVNEKLFF
TRBJ1-2 TRBV4-2 . TRBD1 TGTGCCAGCAGCCCTCCGGGACAGGGGGCAGGAGGCTACACCTTC CASSPPGQGAGGYTF
TRBJ2-1 TRBV19 . TRBD2 TGTGCCAGCCTAGCGGGGGCCGAGGATGAGCAGTTCTTC CASLAGAEDEQFF
TRBJ2-5 TRBV6-6 . TRBD1 TGTGCCAGCAGTTCGACGACAGGGTCCCAAGAGACCCAGTACTTC CASSSTTGSQETQYF
TRBJ2-7 TRBV28 . . TGTGCCAGCAGTTTAAAGGGGTGGGACTACGAGCAGTACTTC CASSLKGWDYEQYF
TRBJ1-2 TRBV6-6 once . TGTGCCAGCAGTTTCGAACGGAGAAGTAGCTATGGCTACACCTTC CASSFERRSSYGYTF
TRBJ2-3 TRBV7-9 . TRBD1 TGTGCCAGCAGCTTTCAACAGGGGCTCACAGATACGCAGTATTTT CASSFQQGLTDTQYF
TRBJ1-1 TRBV18 . . TGTGCCAGCTCACCCGACAGCGCCATGAACACTGAAGCTTTCTTT CASSPDSAMNTEAFF